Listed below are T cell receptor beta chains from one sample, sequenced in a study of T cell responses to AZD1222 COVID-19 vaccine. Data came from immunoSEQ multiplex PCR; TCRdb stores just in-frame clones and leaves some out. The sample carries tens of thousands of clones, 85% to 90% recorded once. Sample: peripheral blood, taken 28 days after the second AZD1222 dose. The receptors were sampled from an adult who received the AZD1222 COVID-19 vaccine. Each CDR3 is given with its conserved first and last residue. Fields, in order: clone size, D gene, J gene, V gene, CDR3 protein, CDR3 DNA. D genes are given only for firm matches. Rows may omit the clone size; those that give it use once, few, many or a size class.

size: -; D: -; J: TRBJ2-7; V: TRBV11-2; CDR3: CASSLASLSYEQYF; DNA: TGTGCCAGCAGCTTAGCGTCTCTCTCCTACGAGCAGTACTTC
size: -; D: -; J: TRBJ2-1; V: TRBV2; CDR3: CASSDNEQFF; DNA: TGTGCCAGCAGCGACAATGAGCAGTTCTTC
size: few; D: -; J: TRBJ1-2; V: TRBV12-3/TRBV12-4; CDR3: CASSLGASYGYTF; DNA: TGTGCCAGCAGTTTGGGGGCCTCCTATGGCTACACCTTC
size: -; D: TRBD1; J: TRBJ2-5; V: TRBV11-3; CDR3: CASSRQGEGTQYF; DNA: TGTGCCAGCAGCCGACAGGGCGAGGGGACCCAGTACTTC
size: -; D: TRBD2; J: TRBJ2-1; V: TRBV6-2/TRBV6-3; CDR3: CASSYQRGREFF; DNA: TGTGCCAGCAGTTACCAGCGGGGCAGGGAGTTCTTC
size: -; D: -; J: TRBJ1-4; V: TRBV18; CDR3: CASSPSRDEKLFF; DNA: TGTGCCAGCTCACCAAGCAGGGACGAAAAACTGTTTTTT
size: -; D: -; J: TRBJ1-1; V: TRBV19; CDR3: CASSTQGLRGEAFF; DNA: TGTGCCAGTAGTACACAGGGACTCAGGGGTGAAGCTTTCTTT
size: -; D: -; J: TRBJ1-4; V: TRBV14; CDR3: CASSQDRYNANEKLFF; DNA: TGTGCCAGCAGCCAAGATCGGTACAATGCTAATGAAAAACTGTTTTTT
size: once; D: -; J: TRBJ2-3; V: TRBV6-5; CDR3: CATGRPSTDTQYF; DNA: TGTGCCACAGGTCGGCCTAGCACAGATACGCAGTATTTT
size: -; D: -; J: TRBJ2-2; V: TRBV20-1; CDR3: CSASKARSSTGELFF; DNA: TGCAGTGCTAGTAAGGCGCGAAGTTCTACCGGGGAGCTGTTTTTT
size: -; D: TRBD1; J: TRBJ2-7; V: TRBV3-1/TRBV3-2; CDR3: CASSIGQGANEQYF; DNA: TGTGCCAGCAGCATCGGACAGGGGGCAAACGAGCAGTACTTC
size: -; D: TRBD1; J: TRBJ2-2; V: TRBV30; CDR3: CAGKPRGQEIGELFF; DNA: TGTGCCGGAAAGCCCAGGGGGCAGGAAATCGGGGAGCTGTTTTTT
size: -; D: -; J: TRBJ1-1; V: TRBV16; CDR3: CASSRINRFTEAFF; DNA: TGTGCCAGCAGCCGTATTAACAGGTTCACTGAAGCTTTCTTT
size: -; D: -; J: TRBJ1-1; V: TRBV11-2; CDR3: CASSLGAGNTEAFF; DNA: TGTGCCAGCAGCTTAGGAGCGGGGAACACTGAAGCTTTCTTT
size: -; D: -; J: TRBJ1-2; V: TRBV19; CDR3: CASSIEPWGYTF; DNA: TGTGCCAGTAGTATAGAGCCCTGGGGCTACACCTTC
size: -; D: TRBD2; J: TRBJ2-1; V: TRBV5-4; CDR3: CASTAFKLAGGPGNEQFF; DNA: TGTGCCAGCACCGCATTTAAACTAGCGGGGGGGCCAGGGAATGAGCAGTTCTTC
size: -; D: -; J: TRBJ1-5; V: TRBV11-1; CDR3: CASSLNGDLDNQPQHF; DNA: TGTGCCAGCAGCTTAAATGGGGACTTGGACAATCAGCCCCAGCATTTT
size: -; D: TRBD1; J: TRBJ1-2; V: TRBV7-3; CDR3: CASSLSPRGGYGYTF; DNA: TGTGCCAGCAGCTTAAGTCCCAGGGGGGGCTATGGCTACACCTTC
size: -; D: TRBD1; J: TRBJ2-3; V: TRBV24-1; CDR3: CATSDGTGDWDTQYF; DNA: TGTGCCACCAGTGACGGGACAGGGGATTGGGATACGCAGTATTTT
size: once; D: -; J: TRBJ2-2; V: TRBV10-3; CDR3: CAISGPGADTGELFF; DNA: TGTGCCATCAGTGGGCCAGGGGCGGACACCGGGGAGCTGTTTTTT
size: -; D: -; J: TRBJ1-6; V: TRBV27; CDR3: CASSLFRDRDSPLHF; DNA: TGTGCCAGCAGTTTGTTCCGGGACCGAGATTCACCCCTCCACTTT
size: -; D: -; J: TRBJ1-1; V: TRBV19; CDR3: CASSINGGGTEAFF; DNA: TGTGCCAGTAGTATCAACGGGGGCGGCACTGAAGCTTTCTTT
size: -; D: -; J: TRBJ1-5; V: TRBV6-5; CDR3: CASSPGGGGDQPQHF; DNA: TGTGCCAGCAGTCCCGGCGGGGGGGGCGATCAGCCCCAGCATTTT
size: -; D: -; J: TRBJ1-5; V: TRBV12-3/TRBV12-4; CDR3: CASRRGGGQPQHF; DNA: TGTGCCAGCAGGCGAGGTGGGGGTCAGCCCCAGCATTTT
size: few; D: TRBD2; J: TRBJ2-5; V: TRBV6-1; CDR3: CASSDGSGGAETQYF; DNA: TGTGCCAGCAGTGATGGTAGCGGGGGGGCAGAGACCCAGTACTTC
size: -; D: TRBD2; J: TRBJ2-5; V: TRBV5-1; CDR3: CASSLGASGGFETQYF; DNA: TGCGCCAGCAGCTTGGGGGCTAGCGGGGGTTTCGAGACCCAGTACTTC
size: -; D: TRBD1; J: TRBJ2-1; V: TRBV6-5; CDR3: CASSLDRAIYNEQFF; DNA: TGTGCCAGCAGCCTGGACAGGGCAATCTACAATGAGCAGTTCTTC
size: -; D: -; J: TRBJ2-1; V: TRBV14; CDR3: CASSQDRVRDNEQFF; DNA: TGTGCCAGCAGCCAAGATCGGGTCAGGGACAATGAGCAGTTCTTC
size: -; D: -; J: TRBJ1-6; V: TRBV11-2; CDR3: CASSRLSYNSPLHF; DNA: TGTGCCAGCAGCCGACTTTCCTATAATTCACCCCTCCACTTT
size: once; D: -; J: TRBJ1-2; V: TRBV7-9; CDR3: CASSLGPTNYGYTF; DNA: TGTGCCAGCAGCTTAGGCCCGACAAACTATGGCTACACCTTC
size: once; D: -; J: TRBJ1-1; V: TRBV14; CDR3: CASSQQTGNTEAFF; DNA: TGTGCCAGCAGCCAACAGACAGGGAACACTGAAGCTTTCTTT
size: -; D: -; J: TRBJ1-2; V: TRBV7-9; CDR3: CASSLAEQLNYGYTF; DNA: TGTGCCAGCAGCTTAGCCGAACAGCTTAACTATGGCTACACCTTC
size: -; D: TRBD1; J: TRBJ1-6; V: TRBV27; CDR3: CASSRGQGGSPLHF; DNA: TGTGCCAGCAGCCGGGGACAGGGCGGTTCACCCCTCCACTTT
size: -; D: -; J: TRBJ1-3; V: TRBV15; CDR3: CATSRWTTTGNTIYF; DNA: TGTGCCACCAGCAGATGGACGACGACTGGAAACACCATATATTTT
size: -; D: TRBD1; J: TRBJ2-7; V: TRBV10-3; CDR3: CAISGPDRRAYEQYF; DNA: TGTGCCATCAGTGGTCCGGACAGGCGGGCCTACGAGCAGTACTTC
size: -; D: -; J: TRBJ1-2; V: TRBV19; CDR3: CASRQTAYGYTF; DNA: TGTGCCAGTAGGCAGACAGCCTATGGCTACACCTTC
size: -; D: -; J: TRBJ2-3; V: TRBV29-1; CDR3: CSVGGRQYTDTQYF; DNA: TGCAGCGTTGGGGGCCGACAGTACACAGATACGCAGTATTTT
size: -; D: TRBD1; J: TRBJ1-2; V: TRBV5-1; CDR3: CASSPGQGARINYGYTF; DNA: TGCGCCAGCAGTCCGGGACAGGGGGCGCGAATCAACTATGGCTACACCTTC
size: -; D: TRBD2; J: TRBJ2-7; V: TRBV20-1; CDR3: CSARAGGEQYF; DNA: TGCAGTGCTAGGGCGGGAGGCGAGCAGTACTTC